This T cell receptor (beta chain) appears in the sequencing data of a study of CD8+ T cells in alopecia areata. In the study overall: Tofacitinib administration persisted for 6 to 18 months, succeeded by 6 months off drug. Overall study findings and caveats: Among the top 100, expanded CD8+ clones, as well as scalp clonality, were significantly decreased by tofacitinib. Many expanded lesional clones persisted during tofacitinib (in both scalp and blood).

Treatment noted: oral pan-JAK inhibitor, 5-10 mg twice daily. The study team obtained lesional scalp punch biopsies and peripheral blood from alopecia areata patients. The CDR3 is 16 amino acids. Trimming stripped 3 bases from V and 1 base from J, with 12 bases between. Germline assignment: CDR1 LNHDA and CDR2 SQIVND (reference sequence). Isolated RNA was reverse transcribed into cDNA used as the sequencing template. TCRdb keeps only in-frame clones here, not all; method: immunoSEQ multiplex PCR. This table has over 250,000 clones, 60% appearing once. As concerns this clone: Its antigen is not known.

This sequence was found in a human donor with alopecia areata. This chain connects TRBV19 to TRBJ2-2; D gene unclear. Here the sequenced sample was CD4+ T cells sorted from blood, taken around week 54, from a patient treated with tofacitinib. In nucleotides, the CDR3 is TGTGCCAGTAGTATGGGCGCAAGAAGGAACACCGGGGAGCTGTTTTTT. This gives the protein CASSMGARRNTGELFF.